This T cell receptor beta chain was sequenced for a study of blood T cell repertoires in COVID-19. CDR1 and CDR2 from the germline V gene are SQVTM and ANQGSEA. CDR3 length: 12 residues. Trimming took 4 bases from V and 2 from J, leaving 7 bases between them. Those who participated ranged in age from roughly 18 to 90 years and resided in 20 to 25 US areas. Categorization into cohorts depended on clinical history that participants reported. Generated by immunoSEQ multiplex PCR, the TCRdb table keeps only in-frame clones and is missing some. The repertoire consists of a few hundred thousand clones, with roughly nine tenths occurring once and the leading ten covering approximately 1.3%.

The TCR comes from a human donor in a cohort exposed to, infected with or recovered from COVID-19 (not recorded which). The donor label of this sample is uncertain. This chain uses TRBV29-1 with TRBJ2-3; possible D gene TRBD1, 5 bases. Source material: PBMCs or T cells enriched from blood (not recorded which). The CDR3 DNA reads as TGCAGCGTTGGGGGCAACACAGATACGCAGTATTTT. As protein: CSVGGNTDTQYF.